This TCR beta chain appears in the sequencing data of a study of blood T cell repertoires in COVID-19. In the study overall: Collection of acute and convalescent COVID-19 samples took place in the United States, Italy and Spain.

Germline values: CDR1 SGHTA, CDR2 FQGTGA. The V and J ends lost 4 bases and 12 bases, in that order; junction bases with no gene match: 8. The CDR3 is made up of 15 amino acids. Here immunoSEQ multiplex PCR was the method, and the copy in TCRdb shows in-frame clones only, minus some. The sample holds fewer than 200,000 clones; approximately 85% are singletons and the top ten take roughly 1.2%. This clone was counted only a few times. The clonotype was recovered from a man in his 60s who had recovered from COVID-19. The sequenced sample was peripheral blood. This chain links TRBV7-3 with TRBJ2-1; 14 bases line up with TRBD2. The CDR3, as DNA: TGTGCCAGCAGCTCGGGACTAGCGGGGGTCTACGCGCAGTTCTTC. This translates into CASSSGLAGVYAQFF.